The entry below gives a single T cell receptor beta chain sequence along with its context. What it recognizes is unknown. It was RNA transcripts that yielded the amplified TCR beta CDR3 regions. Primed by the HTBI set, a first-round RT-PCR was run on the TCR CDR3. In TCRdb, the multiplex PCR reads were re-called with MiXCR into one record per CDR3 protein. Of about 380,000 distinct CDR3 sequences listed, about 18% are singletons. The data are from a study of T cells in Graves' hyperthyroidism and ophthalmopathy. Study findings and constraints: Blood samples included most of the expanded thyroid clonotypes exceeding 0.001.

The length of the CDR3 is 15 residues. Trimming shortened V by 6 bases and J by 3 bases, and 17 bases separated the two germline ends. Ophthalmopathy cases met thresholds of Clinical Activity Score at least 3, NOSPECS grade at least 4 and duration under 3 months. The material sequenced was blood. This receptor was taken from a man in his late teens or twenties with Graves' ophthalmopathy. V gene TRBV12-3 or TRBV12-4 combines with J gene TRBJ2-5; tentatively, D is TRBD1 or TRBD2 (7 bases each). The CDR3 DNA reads TGTGCCAGCAGCTCCAGGGGGGGGGGGGAAGAGACCCAGTACTTC. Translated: CASSSRGGGEETQYF.